Reported below is one TCR beta chain. The antigen is unknown. The PCR was carried out with 60 Vbeta primers and 13 Jbeta primers. Sequencing was performed with immunoSEQ multiplex PCR; in TCRdb, only in-frame clones are kept and a portion is missing. Here the sample table reports roughly 55,000 clones. This specimen comes from a study of cytomegalovirus exposure and HLA in healthy donors. About the research overall: Findings of an earlier analysis included more than 90 million unique TCR beta sequences from roughly 190 million T cells.

Study-level results: There were several of the most significant clusters that appeared linked to common viral pathogens in a later analysis. Upon later analysis, HLA-associated TCR beta chains proved more clonally expanded than other, equally common chains.

Trimming at V came to 6 bases and at J to 8 bases, leaving 8 bases not matched to a gene. Germline V gene lookup returns CDR1 MNHNS and CDR2 SASEGT. CDR3 length equals 14 residues. This chain uses TRBV6-1 with TRBJ1-5, with TRBD1 matching 9 bases. The clonotype was recovered from a woman in her forties or fifties in good health and CMV-seropositive. Specimen: PBMCs. The CDR3 loop reads CASSVTGGREPQHF. The CDR3 DNA reads as TGTGCCAGCAGCGTGACAGGGGGTAGGGAGCCCCAGCATTTT.